Listed here is a single T cell receptor (beta chain). As processed by the authors: Reference gene primer amplification yielded estimated nucleated cell counts. The method was immunoSEQ multiplex PCR; TCRdb's version includes in-frame clones alone and lacks a portion of them. That table gives V, J and clone size, and the DNA gave D and trimming. The data show more than 300,000 clones, around 87% seen once. The record originates from a study of blood T cell repertoires in COVID-19. The overall study: From the United States, Italy and Spain came samples of acute and convalescent COVID-19. T cells, B-cell-depleted T cells, or PBMCs supplied cDNA or gDNA.

Trimming removed 0 bases at V and 4 bases at J, with 6 bases between. The germline gives CDR1 SGDLS, CDR2 YYNGEE. The CDR3 sequence is 13 residues long. In Seattle, patients joined the study during active infection and were tracked longitudinally. The clonotype was recovered from a woman in her 30s with COVID-19, enrolled during active disease. The chain employs TRBV9 and TRBJ2-3, with D unclear. The sequenced sample consisted of peripheral blood. DNA of the CDR3: TGTGCCAGCAGCGTAGAGTGGCCAGATACGCAGTATTTT. Amino acid sequence: CASSVEWPDTQYF.